Listed below are T cell receptor beta chains from one sample, sequenced in a study of blood T cell repertoires in COVID-19. This table comes from immunoSEQ multiplex PCR, and its TCRdb copy is limited to in-frame clones, with some not included. The data hold about 60,000 clones, with about 87% observed a single time. The sample consisted of peripheral blood. The receptors derive from a man aged 60-69 years with acute or convalescent COVID-19. CDR3s include the opening cysteine and the closing phenylalanine or tryptophan. The D gene is left open where the match is weak. Expanded clones get a size class; other rows say once, few or many, or leave the size out.

cdr3_aa	cdr3_nt	clone_size	d_call	v_call	j_call
CASNRDNVASPLHF	TGTGCCAGCAATAGGGACAATGTGGCCTCACCCCTCCACTTT	NA	NA	TRBV2	TRBJ1-6
CATSPDGGSEQFF	TGTGCCACCAGTCCCGACGGGGGGAGTGAGCAGTTCTTC	NA	TRBD2	TRBV24-1	TRBJ2-1
CASSYSRGQAETQYF	TGTGCCAGCAGTTACTCGAGGGGACAGGCGGAGACCCAGTACTTC	NA	TRBD1	TRBV6-2/TRBV6-3	TRBJ2-5
CASSLVRGAGEQYF	TGTGCCAGCAGCTTAGTCAGAGGAGCGGGCGAGCAGTACTTC	NA	NA	TRBV11-3	TRBJ2-7
CASSLGDRAYNEQFF	TGCGCCAGCAGCTTGGGGGACAGGGCCTACAATGAGCAGTTCTTC	NA	TRBD1	TRBV5-1	TRBJ2-1
CAWSLILAGAGELFF	TGTGCCTGGAGTCTAATCCTAGCGGGAGCCGGGGAGCTGTTTTTT	NA	TRBD2	TRBV30	TRBJ2-2
CASSLEAGEHEQYF	TGTGCCAGCAGCTTAGAAGCGGGAGAACACGAGCAGTACTTC	NA	TRBD2	TRBV11-1	TRBJ2-7
CASSSFISGTSGKGGSYNEQFF	TGTGCCAGCAGCTCGTTTATATCCGGGACTAGCGGAAAAGGGGGCTCCTACAATGAGCAGTTCTTC	NA	TRBD2	TRBV7-8	TRBJ2-1
CASSRQSPDRGSRAQYF	TGCGCCAGCAGCCGCCAGTCGCCCGACCGGGGGAGTCGGGCCCAGTACTTC	NA	NA	TRBV5-1	TRBJ2-5
CASSSKAGEVTGELFF	TGTGCCAGCAGCTCTAAAGCGGGAGAAGTCACCGGGGAGCTGTTTTTT	NA	TRBD2	TRBV7-3	TRBJ2-2
CASSRTSGDDEQFF	TGTGCCAGCAGCCGGACTAGCGGGGATGATGAGCAGTTCTTC	NA	TRBD2	TRBV3-1/TRBV3-2	TRBJ2-1
CAWSVRARAELFF	TGTGCCTGGAGTGTGAGGGCCCGGGCGGAGCTGTTTTTT	NA	NA	TRBV30	TRBJ2-2
CASGSGGPGELFF	TGCGCCAGCGGCTCAGGGGGCCCCGGGGAGCTGTTTTTT	NA	TRBD1	TRBV5-1	TRBJ2-2
CASSLHSYEQYF	TGTGCCAGCAGCTTACACTCCTACGAGCAGTACTTC	NA	NA	TRBV7-2	TRBJ2-7
CASSLEGDGYTF	TGTGCCAGCAGCTTAGAGGGAGATGGCTACACCTTC	NA	NA	TRBV11-1	TRBJ1-2
CASTYTGTSVADTQYF	TGTGCCAGCACCTACACCGGGACTAGCGTGGCAGATACGCAGTATTTT	NA	TRBD2	TRBV7-2	TRBJ2-3
CASSLDLAGVGQFF	TGTGCCAGCAGCTTGGATCTAGCGGGAGTCGGGCAGTTCTTC	NA	TRBD2	TRBV5-5	TRBJ2-1
CSVEVYAGQPQHF	TGCAGCGTTGAAGTTTACGCAGGGCAGCCCCAGCATTTT	few	NA	TRBV29-1	TRBJ1-5
CASSQGWLAGDTRGGETQYF	TGCGCCAGCAGCCAAGGATGGTTAGCGGGCGACACCCGGGGGGGAGAGACCCAGTACTTC	NA	TRBD2	TRBV4-1	TRBJ2-5
CASSYSTRDRGRRGNQPQHF	TGTGCCAGCAGTTACTCGACCCGGGACAGGGGGCGTCGGGGCAATCAGCCCCAGCATTTT	NA	TRBD1	TRBV6-2/TRBV6-3	TRBJ1-5
CATSDLRTEANQQFF	TGTGCCACCAGTGACCTTCGGACAGAAGCAAACCAGCAGTTCTTC	NA	NA	TRBV24-1	TRBJ2-1
CASSPGTAFNEKLFF	TGTGCCAGCAGCCCCGGGACAGCTTTTAATGAAAAACTGTTTTTT	NA	TRBD1	TRBV27	TRBJ1-4
CASSPPGYPLAFF	TGTGCCAGCAGTCCTCCGGGATACCCCCTAGCTTTCTTT	NA	NA	TRBV25-1	TRBJ1-1
CASSPGTDYSNQPQHF	TGTGCCAGCAGCCCGGGGACAGATTATAGCAATCAGCCCCAGCATTTT	NA	TRBD1	TRBV5-5	TRBJ1-5
CASSQDMFWREQFF	TGTGCCAGCAGCCAAGATATGTTCTGGCGGGAGCAGTTCTTC	NA	NA	TRBV14	TRBJ2-1
CASSSPTADPNEKLFF	TGTGCCAGCAGCTCACCCACCGCAGATCCTAATGAAAAACTGTTTTTT	NA	NA	TRBV5-6	TRBJ1-4
CASSIRRGDTDTQYF	TGTGCCAGTAGTATACGGCGGGGAGACACAGATACGCAGTATTTT	NA	NA	TRBV19	TRBJ2-3